The T cell receptor beta chain under discussion was sequenced for a study of T cell responses to AZD1222 COVID-19 vaccine. General observations from the study: After the peak T cell response, and only then, were repertoires sampled. The study identified only a handful of AZD1222 recipients as seropositive at baseline. Spike-specific TCR breadth and depth were elevated following two AZD1222 doses.

Using immunoSEQ multiplex PCR, the repertoire was profiled, and TCRdb retains in-frame clones only, with some absent. The table records approximately 150,000 clones, 92% of them present only once. As regards this clone: Its antigen is currently unknown. The same CDR3 arises from other DNA sequences in this sample as well.

Trimming removed 2 bases from V and 3 bases from J; junction bases left unmatched: 4. Germline CDR1 is SGHTA and CDR2 is FQGTGA. CDR3 length: 15 amino acids. This chain links TRBV7-3 with TRBJ2-7; 10 bases line up with TRBD2. The source was peripheral blood, collected on day 0 of MenACWY control vaccination. This clonotype was obtained from an adult in good health. CDR3 protein: CASSLGTSGIYEQYF. The CDR3 region has the DNA TGTGCCAGCAGCTTAGGCACTAGCGGGATCTACGAGCAGTACTTC.